This T cell receptor (beta chain) was recorded in a study of molecular identifiers for immune sequencing clone quantification. Trimming at V came to 2 bases and at J to 2 bases, leaving 2 bases not matched to a gene. Germline V gives CDR1 ENHRY, CDR2 SYGVKD. The CDR3 has 14 amino acids. In its sample, this clonotype was seen a few times. What it recognizes is unknown. As previously described, bulk TCR libraries were made using listed TCR primers. A single record per CDR3 protein comes from TCRdb applying MiXCR to the PCR reads. This sample carries 85,000 to 120,000 distinct CDR3 sequences, 30% to 35% of them seen once, and the ten largest clones take roughly 10%. Study-wide points: Same-barcode identical TCR molecules could make highly expanded clones look smaller than they are.

The chain has TRBV10-3 and TRBJ2-7, with 8 nucleotides matching TRBD1. The material sequenced was naive CD8+ T cells from blood, with Jurkat cell RNA spiked in. The subset was: FACS-sorted CD8+CD4-CCR7+CD45RA+ naive T cells. The receptor's source is a human donor in good health. Some libraries in this study had Jurkat cell RNA spiked in. CDR3 amino acids: CAISEDRGPYEQYF. The CDR3 DNA reads TGTGCCATCAGTGAGGACAGGGGCCCCTACGAGCAGTACTTC.